One and the same sample provided the 20 T cell receptor beta chains below, sequenced in a study of blood T cells in healthy people across ages (dated by TCRdb to about 2015). The library came from 5' RACE. The listed sequencing device is Illumina HiSeq 2500. A second PCR of roughly 7 to 11 cycles was performed with a sample-barcoded 5' primer and a J-beta primer mix. TCRdb handled the public reads itself, with Q25 trimming in fastp and clone calling in MiXCR, and kept productive beta chains. Rows with a matching CDR3 protein are joined into one entry that keeps the most common DNA and genes. The sample has about 780,000 distinct CDR3 sequences on record, about 42% of them singletons. The top ten hold about a sixth of the sample. Sequenced: blood. These receptors originate from a man older than 75 in good health.

This clonotype has just a few counts. The chain links TRBV5-4 to TRBJ2-5; the D call may be TRBD1 or TRBD2 (5 bases each). In germline, CDR1 is SGHNT, CDR2 YYREEE (reference sequence). CDR3 size: 13 residues. V lost 0 bases and J lost 11, with 14 bases in between. The CDR3 is CASSLARVGEQYF. Written as DNA, the CDR3 is TGTGCCAGCAGCTTGGCCAGGGTAGGGGAGCAGTACTTC. The full variable domain, rest sourced from reference TRBV5-4 and TRBJ2-5, is ETGVTQSPTHLIKTRGQQVTLRCSSQSGHNTVSWYQQALGQGPQFIFQYYREEENGRGNFPPRFSGLQFPNYSSELNVNALELDDSALYLCASSLARVGEQYFGPGTRLLVL.

Only a few counts were recorded for this clonotype. This chain uses TRBV7-9 with TRBJ2-5; D gene unclear. This CDR3 has 14 amino acids. V shed 2 bases and J shed 1 base, with 8 bases lying between them. Per germline, CDR1 SEHNR and CDR2 FQNEAQ (reference sequence). The CDR3 region has the DNA TGTGCCAGCAGCTTAACGGACCTCCAAGAGACCCAGTACTTC. This encodes CASSLTDLQETQYF.

About this clonotype: A read error may explain this, as a much larger clone is one base away. The chain is built from TRBV29-1 and TRBJ2-7; possible D gene TRBD1, 5 bases. This CDR3 spans 13 amino acids. Germline V gene sequence: CDR1 SQVTM, CDR2 ANQGSEA. The V and J ends lost 6 bases and 7 bases respectively, with 19 bases between them. DNA of the CDR3: TGCAGCGTCGACAGTTTTTCCTACAATGAGCAGTACTTC. This gives the protein CSVDSFSYNEQYF.

This clonotype was detected only a few times. J is TRBJ1-1 and V is TRBV4-3, with unresolved D. This CDR3 is 12 amino acids long. The V and J ends lost 1 base and 11 bases respectively, with 11 bases between them. The germline V gene has CDR1 LGHNA and CDR2 YSLEER. The CDR3 sequence is CASSQGLGLAFF. DNA for the CDR3: TGCGCCAGCAGCCAAGGGTTAGGGCTGGCTTTCTTT.

This clonotype was recorded once. This chain links TRBV6-5 with TRBJ2-3; D not resolved. This CDR3 comprises 15 residues. Per germline, CDR1 MNHEY and CDR2 SVGAGI. V was cut by 4 bases and J by 3 bases, with 14 bases left in between. The CDR3 nucleotides are TGTGCCAGCAGTTCCCGCCCCACACCAACAGATACGCAGTATTTT. Its protein is CASSSRPTPTDTQYF.

The CDR3 reads CSAREPANYGYTF. CDR3 DNA sequence: TGCAGTGCTAGAGAGCCAGCTAACTATGGCTACACCTTC. This chain connects TRBV20-1 to TRBJ1-2; D not certain. V was pared by 0 bases and J by 0 bases, with 5 bases between. The germline gives CDR1 DFQATT, CDR2 SNEGSKA (reference sequence). The CDR3 has 13 residues.

This clonotype was counted between two and nine times. The chain joins TRBV3-1 to TRBJ2-6; unclear D gene. The CDR3 is 17 residues long. V lost 3 bases and J lost 4, with 16 bases in between. Germline CDR1 and CDR2: LGHDT and YNNKEL (reference sequence). CDR3 region: CASSHPFLQAGANVLTF. DNA of the CDR3: TGTGCCAGCAGCCATCCCTTCCTCCAGGCCGGGGCCAACGTCCTGACTTTC.

V usage is TRBV12-3 or TRBV12-4 and J usage is TRBJ2-3; 7 bases agree with TRBD2. Losses at the gene ends were 3 bases for V and 2 bases for J; bases not matched to a gene: 5. The CDR3 extends over 15 amino acids. The CDR3 is CASSFRRENTDTQYF. The DNA for the CDR3 is TGTGCCAGCAGTTTTCGGCGGGAGAACACAGATACGCAGTATTTT.

This clonotype was detected only a few times. The rearrangement links TRBV28 to TRBJ2-7; maybe TRBD1 (6 bases). V was trimmed by 4 bases and J by 6 bases, leaving 13 bases between them. CDR1 is MDHEN and CDR2 is SYDVKM in the germline V gene. The CDR3 runs 13 residues. CDR3 coding DNA: TGTGCCAGCAGTTCCCCCGGGACAAGCGAGCAGTACTTC. Its protein is CASSSPGTSEQYF.

Details on this clonotype: At one boundary the junction diverges from the germline segment, which might be a read error. This chain joins TRBV7-2 and TRBJ2-2; maybe TRBD2 (5 bases). The CDR3 has 15 amino acids. CDR1 and CDR2 from the germline V gene are SGHTA and FQGNSA. The CDR3 reads CAGSFPLGGTGELFF. CDR3 coding DNA: TGTGCCGGCAGCTTTCCACTAGGAGGCACCGGGGAGCTGTTTTTT.

The chain uses TRBV3-1 and TRBJ1-2, with D maybe TRBD1 (5 bases). V lost 8 bases to trimming and J lost 4 bases, with 17 bases between them. Germline values: CDR1 LGHDT, CDR2 YNNKEL (reference sequence). The CDR3 contains 14 residues. The chain's CDR3 is CASFRAGASYGYTF. The CDR3 DNA sequence: TGTGCCAGCTTCCGGGCCGGGGCAAGCTATGGCTACACCTTC.

The table lists this clonotype with a few counts. The chain recombines TRBV27 with TRBJ2-7; possibly TRBD1 for D (6 bases). V was clipped by 8 bases and J by 5 bases, with 16 bases between them. The CDR3 length is 13 residues. The germline gives CDR1 MNHEY, CDR2 SMNVEV (reference sequence). CDR3 sequence: CASAIRGWDEQYF. For the CDR3, the DNA is TGTGCCAGCGCCATCAGGGGTTGGGACGAGCAGTACTTC.

The V gene is TRBV29-1, the J gene TRBJ2-2; possibly TRBD2 for D (6 bases). This CDR3 comprises 15 residues. Germline V CDR1 and CDR2: SQVTM, ANQGSEA. V was trimmed by 7 bases and J by 0 bases, leaving 15 bases between them. This CDR3 reads CSAAAGRTNTGELFF. In DNA, the CDR3 is TGCAGCGCCGCCGCGGGACGAACGAACACCGGGGAGCTGTTTTTT.

This clonotype came up a few times. The V and J genes are TRBV27 and TRBJ2-5; D is uncertain. V lost 5 bases, J lost 1 base, and 8 bases lay in between. The CDR3 contains 13 residues. Germline CDR1 reads MNHEY; CDR2 reads SMNVEV (reference sequence). CDR3 amino acids: CASSQRTQETQYF. The DNA for the CDR3 is TGTGCCAGCAGTCAAAGGACCCAAGAGACCCAGTACTTC.

As to this clonotype: This could be a read error, since a much larger clone is one nucleotide away. V is TRBV12-3 or TRBV12-4 and J is TRBJ2-5; 14 bases align to TRBD2. The J call is doubtful: the DNA matches TRBJ2-1 better. The CDR3 contains 15 residues. CDR3 sequence reads: CASSEPGLAGETQFF. The CDR3 DNA sequence: TGTGCCAGCAGTGAACCGGGACTAGCGGGAGAGACCCAGTTCTTC.

This clonotype turned up a few times. The chain has TRBV20-1 and TRBJ2-3; TRBD2 is a possible D gene (6 bases). CDR1 and CDR2 from the germline V gene are DFQATT and SNEGSKA (reference sequence). The CDR3 extends over 15 amino acids. V lost 3 bases to trimming and J lost 0 bases, with 13 bases between them. The CDR3 loop reads CSARHRELSTDTQYF. CDR3 coding DNA: TGCAGTGCTAGGCATCGGGAGCTCAGCACAGATACGCAGTATTTT.

A word on this clonotype: It may be a read error: a sequence one base away is much more abundant. The chain combines TRBV9 with TRBJ2-1; 7 nucleotides match TRBD1. CDR1 is SGDLS, CDR2 YYNGEE, per germline. The CDR3 length is 14 residues. This CDR3 reads CTSSVGNRGNEQFF. DNA of the CDR3: TGTACCAGCAGCGTAGGCAACAGGGGCAATGAGCAGTTCTTC.

The rearrangement links TRBV15 to TRBJ2-3; tentatively, D is TRBD2 (6 bases). The CDR3 covers 14 residues. V was shortened by 1 base and J by 3 bases, with 8 bases between the two germline ends. In germline, CDR1 is LNHNV, CDR2 YYDKDF (reference sequence). CDR3 in DNA: TGTGCCACCAGCAGAGTCGGGAGAACAGATACGCAGTATTTT. Its translation: CATSRVGRTDTQYF.

The sample holds a few counts of this clonotype. The chain combines TRBV12-3 or TRBV12-4 with TRBJ1-5, with 9 positions matching TRBD1. The length of the CDR3 is 14 residues. V shed 6 bases, J shed 7 bases, and the junction held 7 bases outside the gene matches. The CDR3 region has the DNA TGTGCCAGCAGCCACAGGGGGCTCGGACAGCCCCAGCATTTT. Its translation is CASSHRGLGQPQHF.

Turning to this clonotype: This could be a read error, since a much larger clone is one nucleotide away. In DNA form, the CDR3 reads TGTGCCAGCAGTTGGACAGGGGGCTCCTACGAGCGGTACTTC. Its protein product is CASSWTGGSYERYF. The V call is TRBV12-3 or TRBV12-4, the J call TRBJ2-4; 11 bases line up with TRBD1. V trimming: 4 bases; J trimming: 15 bases; junction bases outside the gene matches: 11. The CDR3 sequence is 14 residues long.